A single sample gave rise to the 10 T cell receptor beta chains below, sequenced in a study of kidney transplant recipient with SARS-CoV-2 infection. MiXCR was run by TCRdb on the reads, yielding one entry per CDR3 protein. The table includes approximately 250,000 distinct CDR3 sequences, more than 25% detected once. The material was a blood sample, obtained at baseline and around day 120 from a kidney transplant recipient. The receptors were sampled from a male patient between 25 and 40 years old who had COVID-19 and was a kidney transplant recipient. Some T cells may be the graft donor's.

The sample holds one count of this clonotype. It may be a read error: a sequence one base away is much more abundant. This rearrangement joins TRBV7-7 to TRBJ1-2; D unclear. The V end lost 5 bases, the J end lost 4 bases, and 23 bases lay between the germline ends. CDR3 length: 17 amino acids. Germline V CDR1 and CDR2: SSHAT, FNYEAQ (reference sequence). The CDR3 DNA follows: TGTGCCAGCAGCATCGCAACTAAGTGCCGAAAGACCTATGGCTACACCTTC. The encoded protein is CASSIATKCRKTYGYTF.

This clonotype was picked up many times. The chain couples TRBV6-6 to TRBJ2-2, with D possibly being TRBD1 (5 bases). CDR3 size: 14 residues. CDR1 is MNHNY, CDR2 SVGAGI, per germline (reference sequence). The V end was cut by 5 bases, the J end by 8 bases, with 15 bases between. CDR3 region: CASSPPQGGGELFF. In nucleotides, the CDR3 is TGTGCCAGCAGTCCCCCCCAGGGCGGTGGGGAGCTGTTTTTT.

This clonotype appeared once. This chain uses TRBV5-8 with TRBJ1-2, with D unclear. The CDR3 is 16 amino acids. V was clipped by 9 bases and J by 4 bases, with 25 bases between them. Germline V gene sequence: CDR1 SGHTS, CDR2 YDEGEE. The CDR3 loop reads CANFSFHPRKTYGYTF. The CDR3 bases are TGTGCCAACTTTTCATTTCATCCACGAAAGACCTATGGCTACACCTTC.

Details on this clonotype: This may be a read error: a much more frequent sequence differs by one nucleotide. The chain links TRBV5-6 to TRBJ1-2; the D is unclear. Looked up from germline, CDR1 is SGHDT and CDR2 is YYEEEE. This CDR3 has 16 amino acids. The CDR3 DNA reads TGTGCCAGCTGGAGAAACAATAGTCGAAAGACCTATGGCCACACCTTC. It translates to CASWRNNSRKTYGHTF.

This clonotype was observed at least ten times. CDR3: CASSLDVGPSYEQYF. The CDR3, as DNA: TGTGCCAGCAGCTTGGATGTGGGCCCATCCTACGAGCAGTACTTC. This chain uses TRBV5-4 with TRBJ2-7, with unresolved D. The ends were cut back, 0 bases at V and 1 base at J, with 11 bases in the middle. Germline CDR1 SGHNT, CDR2 YYREEE (reference sequence). CDR3 size: 15 residues.

There are many counts of this clonotype. V is TRBV7-8 and J is TRBJ1-2, with TRBD1 matching over 7 bases. The ends lost 4 bases at V and 8 bases at J; junction bases unmatched: 10. CDR3 length: 14 residues. The germline CDR1 and CDR2 sequences are SGHVS and FQNEAQ. The CDR3 nucleotides are TGTGCCAGCAGCTCCCAGGGGGGGGCCGAGGGCTACACCTTC. This sequence encodes CASSSQGGAEGYTF.

The sample holds many counts of this clonotype. The gene calls are TRBV19 and TRBJ1-1, with 8 bases that match TRBD1. Unmatched junction bases numbered 3, after V lost 3 bases and J lost 0 bases. The CDR3 totals 15 residues. CDR1 LNHDA and CDR2 SQIVND come from the germline V gene (reference sequence). Written as DNA, the CDR3 is TGTGCCAGTAGTATTACAGGGGGGATGAACACTGAAGCTTTCTTT. Its translation is CASSITGGMNTEAFF.

To note about this clonotype: A read error may be the cause here, since a much bigger clone is one base away. This chain joins TRBV11-3 and TRBJ2-5; 8 positions match TRBD2. The CDR3 loop spans 16 amino acids. Germline CDR1 and CDR2: SGHNT and YENEEA. V was pared by 5 bases and J by 7 bases, with 15 bases of the junction left unmatched. CDR3 in amino acids: CASSPGLAPGGGTQYF. The CDR3 nucleotides read TGTGCCAGCAGCCCCGGACTAGCTCCCGGAGGGGGGACCCAGTACTTC.

This clonotype was detected ten times or more. Because the CDR3's place on the DNA is in doubt, the DNA is left out and the CDR3 is given as listed by TCRdb. The rearrangement joins TRBV7-5 to TRBJ1-2. TRBV7-5 is assigned pseudogene status. The CDR3 sequence runs 19 residues, both termini included. CDR3 region: CISVPELKGEVGKTYGYTF.

The chain combines TRBV7-9 with TRBJ2-3, with a tentative D call TRBD2 (5 bases). V was clipped by 5 bases and J by 0 bases, with 12 bases between them. The CDR3 sequence is 15 residues long. Germline V gives CDR1 SEHNR, CDR2 FQNEAQ (reference sequence). The DNA of the CDR3 is TGTGCCAGCAGCCCCCGGACTGTTAGCACAGATACGCAGTATTTT. Translated, it gives CASSPRTVSTDTQYF.